This T cell receptor (beta chain) was recorded in a study of OX40 agonist ivuxolimab in advanced cancers. Whole-study results and caveats: On average, CD8+ T cells had more expanded clones than CD4+.

Points on this clone: Its antigen is undetermined.

Sequencing used immunoSEQ multiplex PCR; TCRdb keeps in-frame clones, though not all of them. The table shows over 60,000 clones, with 84% occurring only once. Exclusion of a patient followed from autoimmune disease history or systemic immunosuppression. Patients had blood sampled at baseline and again on cycle 4 day 1 and cycle 7 day 1. The V gene lost 3 bases and the J gene lost 4 bases, with 8 bases spanning the gap. The CDR3 length is 13 residues. The germline CDR1 and CDR2 sequences are LNHDA and SQIVND (reference sequence). Here the sequenced sample was CD4+ or CD8+ T cells sorted from blood, taken in a trial of the OX40 agonist ivuxolimab. This sequence originates from an adult with an advanced solid tumor such as melanoma, head and neck, liver or kidney cancer. The chain links TRBV19 to TRBJ2-3; unclear D gene. The CDR3 spells CASSIGMADTQYF. CDR3 bases: TGTGCCAGTAGTATTGGAATGGCAGATACGCAGTATTTT.